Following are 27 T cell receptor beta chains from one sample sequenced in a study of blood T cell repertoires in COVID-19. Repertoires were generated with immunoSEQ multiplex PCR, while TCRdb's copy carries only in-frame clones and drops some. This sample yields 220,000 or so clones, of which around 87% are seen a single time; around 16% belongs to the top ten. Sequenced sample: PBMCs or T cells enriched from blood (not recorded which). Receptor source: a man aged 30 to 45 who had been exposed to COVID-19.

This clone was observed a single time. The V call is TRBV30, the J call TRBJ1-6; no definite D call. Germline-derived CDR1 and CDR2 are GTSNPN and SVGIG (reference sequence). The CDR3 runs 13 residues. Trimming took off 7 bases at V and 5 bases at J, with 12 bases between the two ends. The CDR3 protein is CASRVTNNSPLHF. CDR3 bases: TGTGCCTCCCGGGTCACGAATAATTCACCCCTCCACTTT.

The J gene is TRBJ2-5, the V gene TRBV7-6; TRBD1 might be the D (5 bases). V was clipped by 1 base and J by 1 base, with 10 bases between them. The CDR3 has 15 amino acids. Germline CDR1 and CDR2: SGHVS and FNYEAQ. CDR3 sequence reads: CASSLVPGFQETQYF. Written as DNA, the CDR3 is TGTGCCAGCAGCTTAGTCCCAGGGTTCCAAGAGACCCAGTACTTC.

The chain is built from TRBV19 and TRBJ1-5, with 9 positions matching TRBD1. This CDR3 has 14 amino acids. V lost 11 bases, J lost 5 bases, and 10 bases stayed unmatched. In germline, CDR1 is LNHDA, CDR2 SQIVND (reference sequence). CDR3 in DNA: TGTGCCTGCGAAAGGGACAGGGAAGATCAGCCCCAGCATTTT. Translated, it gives CACERDREDQPQHF.

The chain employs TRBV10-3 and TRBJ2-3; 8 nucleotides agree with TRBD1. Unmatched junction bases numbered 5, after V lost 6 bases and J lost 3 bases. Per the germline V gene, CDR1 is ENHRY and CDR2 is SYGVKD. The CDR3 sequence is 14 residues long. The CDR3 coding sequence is TGTGCCATCAGCCTAACAGGGGGGACAGATACGCAGTATTTT. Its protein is CAISLTGGTDTQYF.

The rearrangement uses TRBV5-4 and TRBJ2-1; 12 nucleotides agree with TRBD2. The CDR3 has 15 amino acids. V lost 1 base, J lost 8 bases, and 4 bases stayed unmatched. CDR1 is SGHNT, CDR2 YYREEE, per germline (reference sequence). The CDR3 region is CASSLKLAGGDEQFF. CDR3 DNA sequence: TGTGCCAGCAGCTTGAAACTAGCGGGGGGAGATGAGCAGTTCTTC.

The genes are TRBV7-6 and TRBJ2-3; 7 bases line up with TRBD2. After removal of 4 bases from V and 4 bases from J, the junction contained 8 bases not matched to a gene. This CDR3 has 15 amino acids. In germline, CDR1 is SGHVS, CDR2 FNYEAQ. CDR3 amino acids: CASSSRGGGSDTQYF. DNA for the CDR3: TGTGCCAGCAGCTCCCGGGGCGGGGGATCAGATACGCAGTATTTT.

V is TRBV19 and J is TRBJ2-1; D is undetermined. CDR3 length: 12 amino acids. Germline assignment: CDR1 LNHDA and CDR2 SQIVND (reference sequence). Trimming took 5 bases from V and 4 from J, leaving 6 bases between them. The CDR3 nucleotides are TGTGCCAGTAGTGTCCGTTACAATGAGCAGTTCTTC. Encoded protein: CASSVRYNEQFF.

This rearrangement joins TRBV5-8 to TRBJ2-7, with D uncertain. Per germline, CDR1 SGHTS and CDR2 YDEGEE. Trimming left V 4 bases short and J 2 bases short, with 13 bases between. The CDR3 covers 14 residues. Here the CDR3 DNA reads TGTGCCAGCAGCCAGTATAGCATGGCCTACGAGCAGTACTTC. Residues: CASSQYSMAYEQYF.

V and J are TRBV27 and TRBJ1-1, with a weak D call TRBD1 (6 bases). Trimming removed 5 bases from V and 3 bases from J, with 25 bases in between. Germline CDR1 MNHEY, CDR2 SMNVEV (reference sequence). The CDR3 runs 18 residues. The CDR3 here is CASSPYPTNGGPDTEAFF. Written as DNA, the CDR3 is TGTGCCAGCAGTCCATACCCCACGAACGGGGGGCCAGACACTGAAGCTTTCTTT.

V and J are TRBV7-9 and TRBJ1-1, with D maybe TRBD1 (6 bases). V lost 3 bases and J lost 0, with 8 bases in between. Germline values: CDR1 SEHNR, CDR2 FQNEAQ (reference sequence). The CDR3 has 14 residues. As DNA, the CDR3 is TGTGCCAGCAGCTTTGGGGGCCTGAACACTGAAGCTTTCTTT. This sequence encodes CASSFGGLNTEAFF. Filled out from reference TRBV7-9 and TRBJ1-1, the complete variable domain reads DTGVSQNPRHKITKRGQNVTFRCDPISEHNRLYWYRQTLGQGPEFLTYFQNEAQLEKSRLLSDRFSAERPKGSFSTLEIQRTEQGDSAMYLCASSFGGLNTEAFFGQGTRLTVV.

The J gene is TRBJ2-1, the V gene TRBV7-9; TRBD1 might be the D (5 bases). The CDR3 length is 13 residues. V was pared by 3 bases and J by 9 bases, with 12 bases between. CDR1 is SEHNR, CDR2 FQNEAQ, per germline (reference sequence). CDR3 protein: CASSLDQGGEQFF. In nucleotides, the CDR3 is TGTGCCAGCAGCTTGGACCAGGGTGGTGAGCAGTTCTTC.

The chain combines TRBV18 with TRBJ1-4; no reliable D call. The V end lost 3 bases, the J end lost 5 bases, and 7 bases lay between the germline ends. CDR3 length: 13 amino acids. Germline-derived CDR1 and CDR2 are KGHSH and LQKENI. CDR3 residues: CASSPSPNEKLFF. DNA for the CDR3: TGTGCCAGCTCACCCAGTCCCAATGAAAAACTGTTTTTT.

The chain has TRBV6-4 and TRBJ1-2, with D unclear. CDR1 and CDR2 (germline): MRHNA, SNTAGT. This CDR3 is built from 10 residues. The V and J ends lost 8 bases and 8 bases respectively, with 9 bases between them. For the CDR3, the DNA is TGTGCCAGCTCCTTACGGGGCTACACCTTC. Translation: CASSLRGYTF.

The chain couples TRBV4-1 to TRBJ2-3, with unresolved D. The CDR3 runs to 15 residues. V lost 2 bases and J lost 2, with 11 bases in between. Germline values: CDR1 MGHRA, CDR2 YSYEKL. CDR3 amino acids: CASSQTTLNTDTQYF. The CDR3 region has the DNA TGCGCCAGCAGCCAAACTACCCTAAACACAGATACGCAGTATTTT.

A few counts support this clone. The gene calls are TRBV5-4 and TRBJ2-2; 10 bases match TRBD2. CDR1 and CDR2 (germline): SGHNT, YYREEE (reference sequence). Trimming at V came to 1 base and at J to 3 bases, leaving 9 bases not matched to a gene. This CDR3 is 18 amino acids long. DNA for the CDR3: TGTGCCAGCAGCTTGCCTAGCGGGGGTCCCATCGACACCGGGGAGCTGTTTTTT. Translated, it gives CASSLPSGGPIDTGELFF.

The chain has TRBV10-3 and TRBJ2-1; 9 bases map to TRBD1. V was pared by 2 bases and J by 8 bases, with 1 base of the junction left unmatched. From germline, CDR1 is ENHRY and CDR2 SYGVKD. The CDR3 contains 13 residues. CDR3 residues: CAISEGQGYEQFF. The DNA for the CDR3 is TGTGCCATCAGTGAGGGACAGGGGTATGAGCAGTTCTTC.

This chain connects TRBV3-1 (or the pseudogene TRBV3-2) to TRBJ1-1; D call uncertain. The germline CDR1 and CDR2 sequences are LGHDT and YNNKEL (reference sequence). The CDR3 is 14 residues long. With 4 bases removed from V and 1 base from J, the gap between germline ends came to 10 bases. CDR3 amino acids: CASSLKARNTEAFF. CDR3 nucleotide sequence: TGTGCCAGCAGCCTTAAAGCCCGGAACACTGAAGCTTTCTTT.

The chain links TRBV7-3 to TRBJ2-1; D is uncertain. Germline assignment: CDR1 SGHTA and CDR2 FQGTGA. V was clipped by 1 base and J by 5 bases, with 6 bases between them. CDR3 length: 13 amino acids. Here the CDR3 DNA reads TGTGCCAGCAGCTTAAGCTACGACAATGAGCAGTTCTTC. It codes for CASSLSYDNEQFF.

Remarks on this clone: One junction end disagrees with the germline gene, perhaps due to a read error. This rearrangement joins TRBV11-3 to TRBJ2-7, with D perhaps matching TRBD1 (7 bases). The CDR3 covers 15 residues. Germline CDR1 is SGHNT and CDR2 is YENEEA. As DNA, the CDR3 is TGTGCCAGCAGCCTAGAGGGCAGGGGGGCCAAAGAGCAGTACTTC. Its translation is CASSLEGRGAKEQYF. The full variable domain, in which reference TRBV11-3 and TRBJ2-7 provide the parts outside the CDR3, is EAGVVQSPRYKIIEKKQPVAFWCNPISGHNTLYWYLQNLGQGPELLIRYENEEAVDDSQLPKDRFSAERLKGVDSTLKIQPAELGDSAVYLCASSLEGRGAKEQYFGPGTRLTVT.

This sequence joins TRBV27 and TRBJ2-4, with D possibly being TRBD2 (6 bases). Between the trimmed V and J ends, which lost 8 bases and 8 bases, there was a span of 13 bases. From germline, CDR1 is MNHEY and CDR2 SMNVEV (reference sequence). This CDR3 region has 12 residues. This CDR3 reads CASGNWGDIQYF. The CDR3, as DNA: TGTGCCAGCGGGAACTGGGGGGACATTCAGTACTTC.

The CDR3 DNA sequence: TGCGCCAGCAGCCTACGACGGAGCACCAATGAGCAGTTCTTC. It specifies CASSLRRSTNEQFF. The chain combines TRBV4-1 with TRBJ2-1, with unresolved D. CDR1 and CDR2 (germline): MGHRA, YSYEKL. This CDR3 is built from 14 residues. V was cut by 4 bases and J by 6 bases, with 13 bases left in between.

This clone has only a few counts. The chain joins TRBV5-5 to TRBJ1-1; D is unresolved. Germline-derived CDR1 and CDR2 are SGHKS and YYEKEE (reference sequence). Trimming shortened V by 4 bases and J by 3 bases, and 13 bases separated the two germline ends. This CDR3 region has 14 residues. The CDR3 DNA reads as TGTGCCAGCAGCCCCCCCGGGAGGGACACTGAAGCTTTCTTT. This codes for CASSPPGRDTEAFF.

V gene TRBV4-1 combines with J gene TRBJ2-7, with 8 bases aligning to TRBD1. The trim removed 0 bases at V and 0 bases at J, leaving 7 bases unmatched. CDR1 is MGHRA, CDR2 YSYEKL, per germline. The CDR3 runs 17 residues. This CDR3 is CASSQDPTGAASYEQYF. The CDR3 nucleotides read TGCGCCAGCAGCCAAGATCCGACAGGGGCTGCCTCCTACGAGCAGTACTTC.

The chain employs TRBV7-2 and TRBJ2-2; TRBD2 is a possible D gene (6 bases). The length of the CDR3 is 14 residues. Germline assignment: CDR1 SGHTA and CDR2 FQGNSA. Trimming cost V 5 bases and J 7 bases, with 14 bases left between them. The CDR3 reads CASSKPPGVGELFF. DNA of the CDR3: TGTGCCAGCAGCAAACCCCCGGGGGTCGGGGAGCTGTTTTTT.

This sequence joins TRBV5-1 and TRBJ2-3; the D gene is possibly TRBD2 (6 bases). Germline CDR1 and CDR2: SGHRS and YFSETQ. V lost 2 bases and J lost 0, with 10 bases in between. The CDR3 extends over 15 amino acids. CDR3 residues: CASSFGAGSTDTQYF. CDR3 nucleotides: TGCGCCAGCAGCTTCGGCGCGGGGAGCACAGATACGCAGTATTTT.

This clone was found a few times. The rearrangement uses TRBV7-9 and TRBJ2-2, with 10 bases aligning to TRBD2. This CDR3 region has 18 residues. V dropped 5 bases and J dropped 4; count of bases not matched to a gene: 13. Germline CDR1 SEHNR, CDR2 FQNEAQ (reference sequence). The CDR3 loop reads CASSHPGASGGPTGELFF. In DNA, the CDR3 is TGTGCCAGCAGCCACCCTGGGGCTAGCGGGGGCCCCACCGGGGAGCTGTTTTTT.

The CDR3 spells CSASGVAGVEQETQYF. The CDR3 nucleotides are TGCAGTGCTAGTGGGGTGGCGGGGGTGGAACAAGAGACCCAGTACTTC. The rearrangement links TRBV20-1 to TRBJ2-5, with 7 positions matching TRBD2. The germline CDR1 and CDR2 sequences are DFQATT and SNEGSKA (reference sequence). The length of the CDR3 is 16 residues. J gave up 2 bases and V 3 bases, and 12 bases lay outside the gene matches.